This T cell receptor (beta chain) came from a study of blood T cell repertoires in COVID-19. Study-wide context: Donors in the United States, Italy and Spain gave samples during acute or convalescent COVID-19.

The ends were cut back, 3 bases at V and 8 bases at J, with 7 bases in the middle. The CDR3 consists of 11 residues. Germline CDR1 reads LNHNV; CDR2 reads YYDKDF (reference sequence). In the original analysis: Estimated nucleated cell counts came from reference gene primer amplification. Sequencing was performed with immunoSEQ multiplex PCR; in TCRdb, only in-frame clones are kept and a portion is missing. That table is the source of V, J and clone size, and D and trimming were worked out from the DNA. The repertoire has about 220,000 clones, about four fifths of them found once; the top ten carry 3.5% to 4%.

This clonotype originated in a woman over 75 with acute or convalescent COVID-19. The sample consisted of peripheral blood. The chain is built from TRBV15 and TRBJ1-2; no reliable D call. CDR3 sequence (DNA): TGTGCCACCAGCAGCCGCCAGGGCTACACCTTC. Its protein is CATSSRQGYTF. Filled out from reference TRBV15 and TRBJ1-2, the complete variable domain reads DAMVIQNPRYQVTQFGKPVTLSCSQTLNHNVMYWYQQKSSQAPKLLFHYYDKDFNNEADTPDNFQSRRPNTSFCFLDIRSPGLGDTAMYLCATSSRQGYTFGSGTRLTVV.